Listed here are 9 T cell receptor beta chains from one sample, sequenced in a study of cytomegalovirus exposure and HLA in healthy donors. Primers included in the PCR were 60 Vbeta and 13 Jbeta primers. Sequencing was performed with immunoSEQ multiplex PCR; in TCRdb, only in-frame clones are kept and a portion is missing. The sample yields 100,000 or so clones, approximately 84% seen once. Sequencing was done on a sample of PBMCs. The receptors derive from a man younger than 35 in good health and CMV-seronegative.

The chain uses TRBV6-5 and TRBJ1-2, with 8 bases that match TRBD1. CDR3 length: 14 residues. Per germline, CDR1 MNHEY and CDR2 SVGAGI. V lost 8 bases, J lost 1 base, and 6 bases stayed unmatched. CDR3 sequence (DNA): TGTGCCAGCGCTCGGACAGGGAGTAACTATGGCTACACCTTC. Residues: CASARTGSNYGYTF.

This clone was detected only once. The rearrangement links TRBV10-3 to TRBJ1-1; a possible D gene is TRBD1 (6 bases). Between the trimmed V and J ends, which lost 2 bases and 1 base, there was a span of 8 bases. Germline V gives CDR1 ENHRY, CDR2 SYGVKD. The CDR3 loop spans 14 amino acids. The CDR3 DNA sequence: TGTGCCATCAGTGAGGCGACAGGGAACACTGAAGCTTTCTTT. This gives the protein CAISEATGNTEAFF.

This sequence joins TRBV18 and TRBJ2-7; TRBD1 matches 7 bases. This CDR3 has 19 amino acids. The ends lost 0 bases at V and 0 bases at J; junction bases unmatched: 14. CDR1 is KGHSH, CDR2 LQKENI, per germline. CDR3 sequence reads: CASSPPDSLGGWDSYEQYF. CDR3 DNA sequence: TGTGCCAGCTCACCACCGGACAGCTTAGGGGGCTGGGACTCCTACGAGCAGTACTTC. The whole variable domain, remainder taken from reference TRBV18 and TRBJ2-7, is NAGVMQNPRHLVRRRGQEARLRCSPMKGHSHVYWYRQLPEEGLKFMVYLQKENIIDESGMPKERFSAEFPKEGPSILRIQQVVRGDSAAYFCASSPPDSLGGWDSYEQYFGPGTRLTVT.

The rearrangement links TRBV25-1 to TRBJ1-1, with D unclear. Germline V lookup: CDR1 MGHDK, CDR2 SYGVNS. The CDR3 has 11 residues. V shed 5 bases and J shed 6 bases, with 7 bases lying between them. CDR3 sequence (DNA): TGTGCCAGCAGTCCCCTTTCTGAAGCTTTCTTT. Its translation is CASSPLSEAFF.

The sample holds one count of this clone. The chain joins TRBV10-2 to TRBJ2-1, with 13 bases fitting TRBD2. The germline V gene encodes CDR1 WSHSY and CDR2 SAAADI. The CDR3 consists of 15 residues. The ends lost 5 bases at V and 10 bases at J; junction bases unmatched: 8. In nucleotides, the CDR3 is TGCGCCAGCAGTTCAGGACTAGCGGGAGAGTGGGAGCAGTTCTTC. It is translated as CASSSGLAGEWEQFF.

The chain joins TRBV5-4 to TRBJ1-5; TRBD1 aligns across 11 bases. V was clipped by 4 bases and J by 4 bases; unmatched bases: 7. The V gene's germline CDR1 is SGHNT and CDR2 YYREEE (reference sequence). The CDR3 length is 16 residues. The CDR3 bases are TGTGCCAGCAGCGTCGGGACAGGGGGATCTAATCAGCCCCAGCATTTT. Residues: CASSVGTGGSNQPQHF.

The chain recombines TRBV19 with TRBJ1-1; D gene unclear. Germline CDR1 is LNHDA and CDR2 is SQIVND (reference sequence). The CDR3 extends over 14 amino acids. Trimming left V 3 bases short and J 0 bases short, with 8 bases between. The CDR3 nucleotides read TGTGCCAGTAGTATTGAGGCTCTGAACACTGAAGCTTTCTTT. Encoded protein: CASSIEALNTEAFF.

The chain is built from TRBV27 and TRBJ2-1; D not certain. Trimming removed 3 bases from V and 15 bases from J, with 15 bases in between. This CDR3 spans 12 amino acids. The germline V gene encodes CDR1 MNHEY and CDR2 SMNVEV (reference sequence). As DNA, the CDR3 is TGTGCCAGCAGTTTCGGTGATAGACATACGTTCTTC. This encodes CASSFGDRHTFF.

This rearrangement joins TRBV10-3 to TRBJ1-5; weak D call: TRBD1 (6 bases). V lost 6 bases, J lost 3 bases, and 15 bases lay in between. Looked up from germline, CDR1 is ENHRY and CDR2 is SYGVKD. The CDR3 sequence is 15 residues long. CDR3 amino acids: CAIRPDTGNNQPQHF. The DNA of the CDR3 is TGTGCCATCAGGCCCGATACAGGGAACAATCAGCCCCAGCATTTT.